Below, 27 T cell receptor beta chains from the same sample are listed, as sequenced in a study of Graves' ophthalmopathy and Graves' hyperthyroidism. The authors amplified TCR beta CDR3 regions from RNA transcripts. Scientists carried out first-round RT-PCR using HTBI primers and then a second-round multiplex PCR. In TCRdb, the multiplex PCR reads were re-called with MiXCR into one record per CDR3 protein. The sample lists about 740,000 distinct CDR3 sequences, approximately 40% seen once, with 40% to 45% in the top ten. The sequenced sample was peripheral blood. The receptors originated from an adult man with Graves' ophthalmopathy.

This clonotype was detected a few times. The chain combines TRBV20-1 with TRBJ2-7; possibly TRBD1 for D (6 bases). Trimming shortened V by 7 bases and J by 3 bases, and 16 bases separated the two germline ends. The CDR3 spans 13 residues. Per the germline V gene, CDR1 is DFQATT and CDR2 is SNEGSKA (reference sequence). The CDR3 nucleotides read TGCAGTGTAGGCAGGGGAAGTTTCTACGAGCAGTACTTC. Translated, it gives CSVGRGSFYEQYF.

The CDR3 DNA follows: TGTGCCAGCTCACCAGCCGGGACCATAGGGAATTCACCCCTCCACTTT. Its translation: CASSPAGTIGNSPLHF. V usage is TRBV9 and J usage is TRBJ1-6; D is perhaps TRBD1 (5 bases). Germline loops: CDR1 SGDLS, CDR2 YYNGEE. The CDR3 runs 16 residues. Trimming shortened V by 7 bases and J by 7 bases, and 21 bases separated the two germline ends.

This chain links TRBV7-2 with TRBJ1-2; the D is unclear. CDR1 is SGHTA, CDR2 FQGNSA, per germline. Trimming removed 5 bases from V and 8 bases from J, with 12 bases in between. The CDR3 is 12 residues long. The CDR3 reads CASSRTDLGYTF. The CDR3 DNA is TGTGCCAGCAGCCGTACGGACCTAGGCTACACCTTC.

The chain couples TRBV29-1 to TRBJ1-5, with a tentative D call TRBD1 (5 bases). Germline CDR1 is SQVTM and CDR2 is ANQGSEA. The CDR3 is made up of 14 amino acids. The V end was cut by 4 bases, the J end by 2 bases, with 12 bases between. The CDR3 region is CSVVTEGRNQPQHF. The CDR3 DNA is TGCAGCGTTGTCACGGAGGGGCGCAATCAGCCCCAGCATTTT.

This clonotype occurred many times. This sequence joins TRBV7-9 and TRBJ2-5; D not certain. Germline loops: CDR1 SEHNR, CDR2 FQNEAQ (reference sequence). Trimming removed 5 bases from V and 5 bases from J, with 12 bases in between. The CDR3 spans 13 residues. CDR3 protein: CASSRYGVETQYF. DNA for the CDR3: TGTGCCAGCAGCCGCTATGGGGTGGAGACCCAGTACTTC.

This clonotype was recorded many times. V gene TRBV2 combines with J gene TRBJ1-1; a weak D match, TRBD1 (5 bases). The CDR3 sequence is 12 residues long. The germline CDR1 and CDR2 sequences are SNHLY and FYNNEI. The ends were cut back, 5 bases at V and 10 bases at J, with 14 bases in the middle. The DNA for the CDR3 is TGTGCCAGCAGTCTGATGGGGACCCCAGCTTTCTTT. It codes for CASSLMGTPAFF.

The chain has TRBV10-3 and TRBJ2-7; TRBD1 is a possible D gene (6 bases). V was shortened by 5 bases and J by 6 bases, with 8 bases between the two germline ends. In germline, CDR1 is ENHRY, CDR2 SYGVKD. The CDR3 length is 11 residues. In DNA, the CDR3 is TGTGCCATCAGTTACAGGGCCGAGCAGTACTTC. As protein: CAISYRAEQYF.

This clonotype was counted ten times or more. The V gene is TRBV4-1, the J gene TRBJ2-7, with a tentative D call TRBD1 (5 bases). This CDR3 contains 14 residues. Trimming cost V 1 base and J 0 bases, with 7 bases left between them. The germline CDR1 and CDR2 sequences are MGHRA and YSYEKL. CDR3 region: CASSQGDSSYEQYF. The CDR3 DNA reads as TGCGCCAGCAGCCAAGGAGACAGCTCCTACGAGCAGTACTTC.

This clonotype has a handful of counts. J is TRBJ2-2 and V is TRBV30; D unclear. The V and J ends lost 3 bases and 8 bases respectively, with 7 bases between them. Germline CDR1 is GTSNPN and CDR2 is SVGIG (reference sequence). This CDR3 spans 11 amino acids. CDR3 DNA: TGTGCCTGGAGCATACAGGGGGAGCTGTTTTTT. Its translation: CAWSIQGELFF.

The table lists this clonotype with many counts. A junction end diverges from the germline sequence, so it may reflect a read error. The chain employs TRBV2 and TRBJ2-7; D call uncertain. Germline assignment: CDR1 SNHLY and CDR2 FYNNEI. The CDR3 is 12 residues long. The CDR3 DNA reads as TGTGCCAGCATGGCGACCTCCAACGAGCAGTACTTC. Its protein is CASMATSNEQYF.

This clonotype has a count of ten or more. CDR3 DNA: TGTGCCAGCATTACGGGACAGGCTGAGACCCAGTACTTC. Translated, it gives CASITGQAETQYF. The V call is TRBV2, the J call TRBJ2-5; 8 bases are a match to TRBD1. This CDR3 has 13 amino acids. Germline CDR1 is SNHLY and CDR2 is FYNNEI. Germline trimming cut 7 bases from V and 5 bases from J; bases unmatched to any gene: 6.

V usage is TRBV14 and J usage is TRBJ2-7, with 8 bases matching TRBD1. This CDR3 contains 14 residues. Losses at the gene ends were 5 bases for V and 3 bases for J; bases not matched to a gene: 6. Germline loops: CDR1 SGHDN, CDR2 FVKESK. CDR3: CASSWGQVGYEQYF. The CDR3 nucleotides are TGTGCCAGCAGCTGGGGACAGGTCGGCTACGAGCAGTACTTC.

This clonotype was detected only a few times. The chain links TRBV4-3 to TRBJ1-2, with 7 bases fitting TRBD1. The CDR3 spans 15 residues. CDR1 is LGHNA and CDR2 is YSLEER in the germline V gene. After removal of 2 bases from V and 3 bases from J, the junction contained 6 bases not matched to a gene. The CDR3 DNA is TGCGCCAGCAGCCAAAGGACAGGAGTGGACTATGGCTACACCTTC. Translation: CASSQRTGVDYGYTF.

This clonotype has more than one count but fewer than ten. The CDR3 sequence: CASSFGGRGNANTGELFF. The CDR3 DNA sequence: TGTGCCAGCAGCTTTGGGGGCAGGGGTAACGCGAACACCGGGGAGCTGTTTTTT. The chain joins TRBV7-2 to TRBJ2-2; D is perhaps TRBD1 (6 bases). This CDR3 is built from 18 residues. The germline CDR1 and CDR2 sequences are SGHTA and FQGNSA. Trimming left V 3 bases short and J 0 bases short, with 17 bases between.

This clonotype was seen ten or more times. The CDR3: CASSVVSGGSGANVLTF. CDR3 nucleotide sequence: TGTGCCAGCAGCGTAGTCTCGGGGGGCTCTGGGGCCAACGTCCTGACTTTC. The chain has TRBV9 and TRBJ2-6; the match to TRBD2 covers 7 bases. This CDR3 has 17 residues. Trimming removed 0 bases from V and 0 bases from J; junction bases left unmatched: 3. The V gene's germline CDR1 is SGDLS and CDR2 YYNGEE. Full variable domain (outside the CDR3, taken from reference TRBV9 and TRBJ2-6): DSGVTQTPKHLITATGQRVTLRCSPRSGDLSVYWYQQSLDQGLQFLIQYYNGEERAKGNILERFSAQQFPDLHSELNLSSLELGDSALYFCASSVVSGGSGANVLTFGAGSRLTVL.

In this sample, this clonotype turned up a few times. This chain uses TRBV6-5 with TRBJ1-2; TRBD1 might be the D (5 bases). Looked up from germline, CDR1 is MNHEY and CDR2 is SVGAGI. V was clipped by 6 bases and J by 2 bases, with 16 bases between them. The CDR3 is made up of 15 amino acids. CDR3 residues: CASSSGTHLNYGYTF. CDR3 sequence (DNA): TGTGCCAGCAGCTCCGGGACCCACCTCAACTATGGCTACACCTTC.

This clonotype was recorded many times. The chain joins TRBV24-1 to TRBJ2-7, with D perhaps assigned TRBD1 or TRBD2 (5 bases each). The CDR3 spans 13 residues. Per the germline V gene, CDR1 is KGHDR and CDR2 is SFDVKD. The V end was cut by 6 bases, the J end by 2 bases, with 10 bases between. The CDR3 reads CATSPGSTYEQYF. In nucleotides, the CDR3 is TGTGCCACCAGTCCAGGGAGTACCTACGAGCAGTACTTC.

This clonotype showed up many times. The rearrangement uses TRBV19 and TRBJ1-6; the D is unclear. CDR1 and CDR2 from the germline V gene are LNHDA and SQIVND (reference sequence). V lost 4 bases and J lost 7, with 5 bases in between. This CDR3 has 12 amino acids. In DNA, the CDR3 is TGTGCCAGTAGTACGTGGAATTCACCCCTCCACTTT. Its translation is CASSTWNSPLHF.

The chain recombines TRBV7-9 with TRBJ1-5; TRBD1 is a possible D gene (6 bases). V was trimmed by 4 bases and J by 11 bases, leaving 12 bases between them. CDR3 length: 12 residues. Germline values: CDR1 SEHNR, CDR2 FQNEAQ (reference sequence). The CDR3 region has the DNA TGTGCCAGCAGCTGGGACACCCAGACCCAGCATTTT. Translating gives CASSWDTQTQHF.

A single count supports this clonotype. The chain uses TRBV20-1 and TRBJ2-7; D is unresolved. The CDR3 spans 12 residues. V dropped 3 bases and J dropped 4 bases, with 10 bases sitting between them. Germline-derived CDR1 and CDR2 are DFQATT and SNEGSKA (reference sequence). CDR3 region: CSASYDSYEQYF. DNA for the CDR3: TGCAGTGCTAGTTACGACTCTTACGAGCAGTACTTC.

The J gene is TRBJ2-7, the V gene TRBV20-1, with 11 bases identical to TRBD2. CDR3 length equals 16 residues. V lost 0 bases to trimming and J lost 4 bases; unmatched junction nucleotides: 8. Germline V gene sequence: CDR1 DFQATT, CDR2 SNEGSKA (reference sequence). This CDR3 is CSARDQGASGRYEQYF. The DNA of the CDR3 is TGCAGTGCTAGAGATCAGGGAGCTAGCGGGAGGTACGAGCAGTACTTC.

V is TRBV20-1 and J is TRBJ1-1; TRBD1 is a possible D gene (6 bases). The CDR3 is made up of 15 amino acids. Germline loops: CDR1 DFQATT, CDR2 SNEGSKA (reference sequence). V lost 3 bases, J lost 5 bases, and 19 bases lay in between. CDR3 bases: TGCAGTGCTAGTGGATGGTACGGGGGCGGGACTGAAGCTTTCTTT. Its translation is CSASGWYGGGTEAFF.

The chain couples TRBV9 to TRBJ1-2, with D uncertain. The CDR3 runs to 12 residues. Looked up from germline, CDR1 is SGDLS and CDR2 is YYNGEE. Trimming removed 7 bases at V and 7 bases at J, with 14 bases between. The CDR3 coding sequence is TGTGCCAGCTCACCAAACCCACGTGGCTACACCTTC. Translating it yields CASSPNPRGYTF. Together with reference TRBV9 and TRBJ1-2, the CDR3 gives the full variable domain: DSGVTQTPKHLITATGQRVTLRCSPRSGDLSVYWYQQSLDQGLQFLIQYYNGEERAKGNILERFSAQQFPDLHSELNLSSLELGDSALYFCASSPNPRGYTFGSGTRLTVV.

The chain employs TRBV20-1 and TRBJ2-3; TRBD1 matches at 7 bases. The CDR3 is 13 residues long. V lost 6 bases and J lost 2; bases outside the gene matches: 5. Germline V gives CDR1 DFQATT, CDR2 SNEGSKA (reference sequence). This CDR3 reads CSAMDRSTDTQYF. The DNA of the CDR3 is TGCAGTGCCATGGACAGGTCCACAGATACGCAGTATTTT.

This clonotype was seen repeatedly, ten times or more. The chain has TRBV29-1 and TRBJ1-1, with D hard to call. This CDR3 contains 12 residues. CDR1 is SQVTM and CDR2 is ANQGSEA in the germline V gene. Trimming pared 6 bases from V and 1 base from J, leaving 9 bases between. As DNA, the CDR3 is TGCAGCGTAGTACATTGGAACACTGAAGCTTTCTTT. Translating it yields CSVVHWNTEAFF.

V gene TRBV24-1 combines with J gene TRBJ1-5; no definite D call. The germline CDR1 and CDR2 sequences are KGHDR and SFDVKD. CDR3 size: 14 residues. Deletions cut 6 bases from V and 7 bases from J, with 15 bases between. CDR3 DNA sequence: TGTGCCACCAGTTCAGGACTGATGGGGCAGCCCCAGCATTTT. Residues: CATSSGLMGQPQHF.

This clonotype was seen a single time. At one of its ends the junction is not consistent with the germline gene, which may arise from a read error. The rearrangement uses TRBV16 and TRBJ1-1, with D maybe TRBD1 (6 bases). Germline values: CDR1 KGHSY, CDR2 FQNENV. This CDR3 is built from 16 residues. CDR3 sequence: CTSSQPGADLVTEAFF. The CDR3 DNA reads as TGTACCAGCAGCCAACCAGGGGCCGATTTGGTCACTGAAGCTTTCTTT.